This T cell receptor (beta chain) is drawn from a study of early T cells in non-severe SARS-CoV-2 infection. This CDR3 comprises 16 residues. The J segment lost 4 bases and the V segment lost 5 bases, leaving 13 bases of the junction unmatched. Per germline, CDR1 GTSNPN and CDR2 SVGIG (reference sequence). This clonotype was counted at least ten times. TCRdb ran MiXCR on the 5' RACE reads and lists one entry per CDR3 protein. Among around 61,000 distinct CDR3 sequences listed, around an eighth were seen once. This sequence originates from an adult who was a healthcare worker with PCR-confirmed SARS-CoV-2 infection or an uninfected control (not recorded which). This chain links TRBV30 with TRBJ2-2, with 7 bases matching TRBD2. Sequencing was performed on whole blood. CDR3 in amino acids: CAWVPTGTIATGELFF. CDR3 bases: TGTGCCTGGGTGCCGACCGGGACTATAGCCACCGGGGAGCTGTTTTTT.